Listed below are T cell receptor delta chains from one sample, sequenced in a study of Vδ1+ human thymocytes. TCRdb applied CATT to the multiplex PCR reads for clone calling. In the table there are around 76,000 delta-chain clones, about 35% of which are singletons. Sequencing was carried out using Vdelta1+ gamma-delta thymocytes from the thymus. Receptors were obtained from a boy in the first two years of life who had congenital heart surgery. The CDR3 runs from the conserved cysteine through the conserved F or W. Clone size appears in some rows only: once, few, many, or a class for an expanded clone.

clone_size	j_call	v_call	cdr3_aa
NA	TRDJ1	TRDV1	CALGELSRLDWGISNTDKLIF
NA	TRDJ1	TRDV1	CALGIKGPPHTGGYGSDTDKLIF
NA	TRDJ1	TRDV1	CALGESRGPSLGPWGIISDKLIF
NA	TRDJ1	TRDV1	CALGDCSSPQWGTYTDKLIF
NA	TRDJ1	TRDV1	CALGEFGMPLAAPATDKLIF
few	TRDJ1	TRDV1	CALGGPFHILGGYKLIF
few	TRDJ1	TRDV1	CALGDRRTERTDKLIF
NA	TRDJ1	TRDV2	CACEKLLGDTTDKLIF
few	TRDJ1	TRDV1	CALGDHLPRGTGGYSSIAYTDKLIF
few	TRDJ1	TRDV1	CALGERPGRVSTDKLIF
NA	TRDJ1	TRDV2	CACASTTRFRFGNYWGYTDKLIF
few	TRDJ1	TRDV1	CALGERSETFLNRTTYTDKLIF
NA	TRDJ1	TRDV1	CALGELTHQVTLGDTPDKLIF
few	TRDJ1	TRDV1	CALEKWGRWGRRYTDKLIF
NA	TRDJ1	TRDV1	CALGEFLRGDTLSRTDKLIF
NA	TRDJ1	TRDV1	CALGEEVPGGWTYTDKLIF
NA	TRDJ1	TRDV1	CALGTPSSGGYRDKLIF
NA	TRDJ1	TRDV1	CALGKIGYADKLIF
few	TRDJ1	TRDV1	CALGELKGSYSPRCIDKLIF
NA	TRDJ1	TRDV1	CALHGLTGDTRPTDKLIF
NA	TRDJ1	TRDV1	CALGGPFFGVLGENTDKLIF
few	TRDJ1	TRDV1	CALGEPLHWGNTDKLIF
few	TRDJ1	TRDV1	CALGELPYLGDTDKLIF
few	TRDJ1	TRDV1	CALGETVLLLLGDTGTDKLIF
few	TRDJ1	TRDV1	CALGEEGTGSSAGGFFKLIF
NA	TRDJ1	TRDV1	CALGERRGIRGDTDKLIF
NA	TRDJ1	TRDV1	CALGENLLNTDKLIF
NA	TRDJ1	TRDV1	CALGELTRAWGSHTDKLIF
NA	TRDJ1	TRDV1	CALGEPNSDKLIF
NA	TRDJ1	TRDV1	CALGELGGQRSLFVGNPLYTDKLIF
NA	TRDJ1	TRDV1	CALGTPYPRTGGYAYGPDTDKLIF
few	TRDJ1	TRDV1	CALGGLWAGLRPLGEDKLIF
few	TRDJ1	TRDV1	CALAINSCLVLGAPYTDKLIF
NA	TRDJ1	TRDV1	CALGEYRAGGTTDKLIF
NA	TRDJ1	TRDV1	CALGPFKTSYFQNTDKLIF
NA	TRDJ1	TRDV1	CALGHLVLPTGGSSDKLIF
NA	TRDJ1	TRDV1	CALGELRAYWGIHNTDKLIF
NA	TRDJ1	TRDV1	CALGERAPGATHPFTDKLIF
NA	TRDJ1	TRDV1	CALGKVGIGYWGISDKLIF
NA	TRDJ1	TRDV2	CATAVPTVGSETDKLIF
few	TRDJ1	TRDV2	CACDTFSGGFTDWYTDKLIF
NA	TRDJ1	TRDV1	CALGELSYRGLYTDKLIF
few	TRDJ1	TRDV1	CALKELPTTGGYTDKLIF
NA	TRDJ1	TRDV1	CALGELTPSYWDTDKLIF
few	TRDJ1	TRDV1	CALGEPPPPVTSLGDLSKLIF
once	TRDJ1	TRDV1	CALGEHLSFEAYLPTDKLIF
few	TRDJ1	TRDV1	CALGPHSAPHWGIYTDKLIF
once	TRDJ1	TRDV1	CALGDNKAWGPNDKLIF
once	TRDJ1	TRDV1	CALGEFPPTPLWGIQDKLIF
NA	TRDJ1	TRDV1	CAREAGVRGPYTDKLIF
NA	TRDJ1	TRDV1	CALGGDPILDKLIF
NA	TRDJ1	TRDV1	CALGELDILRPPGEGDKLIF